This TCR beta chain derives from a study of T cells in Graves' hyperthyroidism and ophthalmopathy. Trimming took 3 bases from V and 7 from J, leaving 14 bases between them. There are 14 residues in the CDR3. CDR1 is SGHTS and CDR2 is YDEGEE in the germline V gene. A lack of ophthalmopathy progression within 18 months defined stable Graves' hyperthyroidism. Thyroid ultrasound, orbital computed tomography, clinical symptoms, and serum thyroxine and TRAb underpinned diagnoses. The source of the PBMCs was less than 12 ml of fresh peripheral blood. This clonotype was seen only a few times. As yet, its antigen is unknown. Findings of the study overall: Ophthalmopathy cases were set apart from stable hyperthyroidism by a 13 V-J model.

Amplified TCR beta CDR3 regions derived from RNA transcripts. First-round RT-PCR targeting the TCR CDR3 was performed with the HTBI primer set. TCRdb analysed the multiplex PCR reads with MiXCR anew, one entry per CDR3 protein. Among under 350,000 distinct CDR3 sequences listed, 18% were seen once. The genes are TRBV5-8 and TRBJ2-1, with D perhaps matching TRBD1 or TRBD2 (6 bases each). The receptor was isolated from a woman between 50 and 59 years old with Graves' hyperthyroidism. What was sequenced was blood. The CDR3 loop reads CASSSWGAGNEQFF. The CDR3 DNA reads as TGTGCCAGCAGCTCCTGGGGGGCTGGAAATGAGCAGTTCTTC.